A selection of T cell receptor beta chains follows, all from one sample in a study of CD8 T cells in Susac syndrome. TCRdb ran MiXCR on the immunoSEQ multiplex PCR reads and lists one entry per CDR3 protein. Of around 180,000 distinct CDR3 sequences listed, 95% were seen once; the top ten hold about 0.093%. Sequenced: CD4+ T cells from PBMCs. These receptors came from a human donor with multiple sclerosis. CDR3s include the opening cysteine and the closing phenylalanine or tryptophan. The D gene is left open where the match is weak. A clone size is listed for some rows: how often the clone was seen (once, few, many), or a class if it is expanded.

>NA|TRBV6-2/TRBV6-3|TRBJ1-5|NA
CASTLDGEGAQHF
TGTGCCAGCACCCTAGACGGGGAAGGGGCCCAGCATTTT
>NA|TRBV6-5|TRBJ2-5|once
CASSYLIARETQYF
TGTGCCAGCAGTTACCTGATTGCTCGGGAGACCCAGTACTTC
>TRBD2|TRBV9|TRBJ2-1|NA
CASSTRGDNEQFF
TGTGCCAGCAGCACTCGGGGGGACAATGAGCAGTTCTTC
>NA|TRBV6-1|TRBJ1-2|NA
CASRTIIRDGYTF
TGTGCCAGCAGAACGATCATTCGAGATGGCTACACCTTC
>TRBD2|TRBV11-2|TRBJ2-3|NA
CASSPAPGLDYTQYF
TGTGCCAGCAGCCCGGCTCCGGGACTAGATTATACGCAGTATTTT
>TRBD1|TRBV29-1|TRBJ1-1|NA
CSVWDRGNTEAFF
TGCAGCGTTTGGGACAGGGGTAACACTGAAGCTTTCTTT
>NA|TRBV30|TRBJ2-5|NA
CAWSVPPGNHATQYF
TGTGCCTGGAGTGTACCTCCAGGGAACCACGCGACCCAGTACTTC
>NA|TRBV7-2|TRBJ2-7|NA
CASSVVSGGLQYF
TGTGCCAGCAGCGTAGTCTCGGGGGGCTTGCAGTACTTC
>TRBD1|TRBV7-9|TRBJ1-1|NA
CASSSGTAYTEAFF
TGTGCCAGCAGCTCCGGGACAGCATACACTGAAGCTTTCTTT
>NA|TRBV18|TRBJ2-7|NA
CASSPSGPYEQYF
TGTGCCAGCTCACCATCGGGTCCCTACGAGCAGTACTTC
>NA|TRBV7-3|TRBJ1-2|NA
CASSSTQGYGYTF
TGTGCCAGCAGCTCAACACAGGGATATGGCTACACCTTC
>TRBD2|TRBV15|TRBJ2-5|NA
CATSRVLAGVQTQYF
TGTGCCACCAGCAGAGTGCTAGCGGGGGTGCAGACCCAGTACTTC
>TRBD1|TRBV24-1|TRBJ1-2|once
CATSDAGTGPGYTF
TGTGCCACCAGTGATGCCGGGACAGGGCCTGGCTACACCTTC
>NA|TRBV3-1|TRBJ2-2|few
CASSRVRTGELFF
TGTGCCAGCAGCCGGGTTAGAACCGGGGAGCTGTTTTTT
>TRBD1|TRBV6-2/TRBV6-3|TRBJ2-2|NA
CASSPKGQGANTGELFF
TGTGCCAGCAGCCCCAAGGGGCAGGGGGCGAACACCGGGGAGCTGTTTTTT
>TRBD1|TRBV12-3/TRBV12-4|TRBJ1-1|NA
CASGPTGTIEAFF
TGTGCCAGCGGACCGACAGGGACGATTGAAGCTTTCTTT
>NA|TRBV30|TRBJ1-2|NA
CAWSITVWGYTF
TGTGCCTGGAGTATTACTGTCTGGGGCTACACCTTC
>NA|TRBV2|TRBJ2-5|NA
CASNPSRGGETQYF
TGTGCCAGCAACCCATCCCGGGGAGGAGAGACCCAGTACTTC
>NA|TRBV29-1|TRBJ2-5|once
CSVEGVGWETQYF
TGCAGCGTTGAAGGAGTAGGGTGGGAGACCCAGTACTTC
>NA|TRBV10-3|TRBJ2-2|NA
CAISETDPISTNTGELFF
TGTGCCATCAGTGAGACAGATCCCATATCGACGAACACCGGGGAGCTGTTTTTT
>NA|TRBV18|TRBJ2-7|NA
CASSPRAGVYEQYF
TGTGCCAGCTCACCGCGGGCCGGAGTCTACGAGCAGTACTTC
>NA|TRBV20-1|TRBJ1-3|NA
CSARSTVGNTIYF
TGCAGTGCTAGATCAACGGTTGGAAACACCATATATTTT
>NA|TRBV12-3/TRBV12-4|TRBJ1-2|NA
CASSLGDNYGYTF
TGTGCCAGCAGTTTGGGAGACAACTATGGCTACACCTTC
>NA|TRBV20-1|TRBJ1-2|NA
CSASGGNSYYGYTF
TGCAGTGCTAGCGGGGGGAACAGCTACTATGGCTACACCTTC
>NA|TRBV30|TRBJ2-7|NA
CAWTDSSYEQYF
TGTGCCTGGACCGACAGCTCCTACGAGCAGTACTTC
>TRBD2|TRBV29-1|TRBJ2-7|NA
CSVARTSGYEQYF
TGCAGCGTTGCTCGGACTAGCGGATACGAGCAGTACTTC
>NA|TRBV9|TRBJ2-3|once
CASSVHTDTQYF
TGTGCCAGCAGCGTTCATACAGATACGCAGTATTTT
>TRBD1|TRBV5-4|TRBJ2-2|NA
CASSPGQANTGELFF
TGTGCCAGCAGCCCTGGACAGGCGAACACCGGGGAGCTGTTTTTT
>NA|TRBV20-1|TRBJ2-7|few
CSASSWTAIDEQYF
TGCAGTGCTAGCTCCTGGACAGCGATCGACGAGCAGTACTTC
>NA|TRBV2|TRBJ2-1|NA
CASSEQYEQFF
TGTGCCAGCAGTGAACAATATGAGCAGTTCTTC
>TRBD2|TRBV7-9|TRBJ2-5|NA
CASSSAGGLQETQYF
TGTGCCAGCAGCTCAGCGGGGGGGCTCCAAGAGACCCAGTACTTC
>NA|TRBV20-1|TRBJ1-3|NA
CSARVSHAGNTIYF
TGCAGTGCTAGAGTTTCGCATGCTGGAAACACCATATATTTT
>NA|TRBV20-1|TRBJ1-5|NA
CSAGEQGNQPQHF
TGCAGTGCCGGAGAACAGGGTAATCAGCCCCAGCATTTT
>TRBD1|TRBV5-1|TRBJ2-7|once
CASSLRDRVYEQYF
TGCGCCAGCAGCCTCCGGGACAGGGTCTACGAGCAGTACTTC
>NA|TRBV9|TRBJ1-4|NA
CASSLGVGGEKLFF
TGTGCCAGCAGCTTAGGGGTGGGCGGTGAAAAACTGTTTTTT
>NA|TRBV6-5|TRBJ2-1|NA
CASSYSNWDYSSYNEQFF
TGTGCCAGCAGTTACTCAAATTGGGATTACAGCTCCTACAATGAGCAGTTCTTC
>TRBD1|TRBV20-1|TRBJ1-4|NA
CSASPGTGSEKLFF
TGCAGTGCTAGCCCCGGGACAGGGAGTGAAAAACTGTTTTTT
>NA|TRBV19|TRBJ2-2|NA
CASSAHVVRGISAGELFF
TGTGCCAGTAGTGCCCACGTGGTGCGGGGCATCTCCGCCGGGGAGCTGTTTTTT
>NA|TRBV4-1|TRBJ2-3|NA
CASSQPTRGTDTQYF
TGCGCCAGCAGCCAACCAACACGGGGCACAGATACGCAGTATTTT
>TRBD2|TRBV14|TRBJ2-1|NA
CASSQLIAGTNEQFF
TGTGCCAGCAGCCAACTAATAGCGGGGACGAATGAGCAGTTCTTC
>NA|TRBV30|TRBJ2-7|once
CAWADQGWDQYF
TGTGCCTGGGCGGACCAGGGCTGGGACCAGTACTTC
>TRBD2|TRBV14|TRBJ2-1|once
CASSQDPRTSGGTYNEQFF
TGTGCCAGCAGCCAAGATCCCAGGACTAGCGGGGGGACCTACAATGAGCAGTTCTTC
>TRBD2|TRBV18|TRBJ2-7|once
CASSPTGLAGNEQYF
TGTGCCAGCTCACCGACGGGACTAGCGGGTAACGAGCAGTACTTC
>NA|TRBV5-1|TRBJ1-4|NA
CASRYWSTNEKLFF
TGCGCCAGCAGATACTGGTCAACTAATGAAAAACTGTTTTTT
>TRBD1|TRBV29-1|TRBJ1-1|NA
CSVAPRGLGTEAFF
TGCAGCGTTGCTCCCAGGGGGCTTGGTACTGAAGCTTTCTTT
>NA|TRBV30|TRBJ2-5|NA
CAWSKGLRETQYF
TGTGCCTGGAGTAAGGGGCTACGGGAGACCCAGTACTTC
>NA|TRBV5-6|TRBJ1-1|NA
CASSRVDRMNTEAFF
TGTGCCAGCAGCCGAGTCGACAGGATGAACACTGAAGCTTTCTTT
>NA|TRBV4-3|TRBJ1-2|NA
CASSQDARGNYGYTF
TGCGCCAGCAGCCAAGATGCCCGCGGGAACTATGGCTACACCTTC
>NA|TRBV28|TRBJ2-7|NA
CASSLTQDPYEQYF
TGCGCCAGCAGCCTGACACAGGACCCCTACGAGCAGTACTTC
>TRBD1|TRBV6-9|TRBJ2-2|NA
CASSYSNRGNTGELFF
TGTGCCAGCAGTTATTCGAACAGGGGGAACACCGGGGAGCTGTTTTTT
>NA|TRBV30|TRBJ1-3|NA
CAWSVSGHGSSGNTIYF
TGTGCCTGGAGTGTATCGGGACACGGGTCCTCTGGAAACACCATATATTTT
>NA|TRBV5-4|TRBJ2-5|once
CASSRKGVEETQYF
TGTGCCAGCAGCCGGAAGGGGGTAGAAGAGACCCAGTACTTC
>TRBD1|TRBV20-1|TRBJ1-2|NA
CSATRTGNYGYTF
TGCAGTGCCACGAGGACAGGAAACTATGGCTACACCTTC
>NA|TRBV6-5|TRBJ2-5|NA
CASSPPDRGRETQYF
TGTGCCAGCAGTCCCCCGGACCGGGGGAGAGAGACCCAGTACTTC
>NA|TRBV20-1|TRBJ1-1|NA
CSARDEASEAFF
TGCAGTGCTAGAGATGAGGCCAGTGAAGCTTTCTTT